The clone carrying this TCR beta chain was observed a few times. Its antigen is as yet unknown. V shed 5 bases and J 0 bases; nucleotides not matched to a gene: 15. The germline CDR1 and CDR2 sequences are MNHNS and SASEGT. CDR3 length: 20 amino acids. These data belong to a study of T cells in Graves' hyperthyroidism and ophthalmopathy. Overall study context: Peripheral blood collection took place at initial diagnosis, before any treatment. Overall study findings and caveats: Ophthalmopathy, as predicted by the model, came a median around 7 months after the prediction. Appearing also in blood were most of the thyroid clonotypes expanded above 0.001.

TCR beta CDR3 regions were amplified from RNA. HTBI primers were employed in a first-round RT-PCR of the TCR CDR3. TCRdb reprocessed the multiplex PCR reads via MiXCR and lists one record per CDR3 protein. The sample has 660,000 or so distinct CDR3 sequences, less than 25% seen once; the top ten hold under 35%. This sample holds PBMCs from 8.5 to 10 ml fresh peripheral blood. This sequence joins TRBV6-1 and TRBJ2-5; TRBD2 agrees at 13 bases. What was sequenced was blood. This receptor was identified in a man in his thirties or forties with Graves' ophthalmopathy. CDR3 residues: CASSSSHGTSGTTYQETQYF. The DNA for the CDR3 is TGTGCCAGCAGTTCATCCCACGGGACTAGCGGGACTACGTACCAAGAGACCCAGTACTTC.